These 21 T cell receptor beta chains were sequenced from one sample in a study of blood T cells in healthy people across ages. PCR was performed a second time for 7 to 11 cycles using a sample-barcoded 5' primer and a J-beta primer mix. TCRdb fed the 5' RACE reads into MiXCR, producing one record per CDR3 protein. The repertoire consists of some 940,000 distinct CDR3 sequences, with just under 30% occurring once and the leading ten covering about 10%. These sequences were also reported in another study, on T cells of mothers and their children.

What was sequenced was blood. All receptors derive from a woman aged 40 to 55 in good health.

This chain uses TRBV7-2 with TRBJ1-2; 8 nucleotides align to TRBD1. From germline, CDR1 is SGHTA and CDR2 FQGNSA. This CDR3 comprises 16 residues. Trimming cost V 3 bases and J 2 bases; bases outside gene matches: 8. This CDR3 is CASSFNPGGANYGYTF. For the CDR3, the DNA is TGTGCCAGCAGCTTTAACCCAGGGGGCGCAAACTATGGCTACACCTTC.

The chain employs TRBV18 and TRBJ2-7, with 8 bases that match TRBD2. CDR3 length: 13 residues. V trimming: 3 bases; J trimming: 6 bases; junction bases outside the gene matches: 4. Germline lookup yields CDR1 KGHSH and CDR2 LQKENI. The CDR3 is CASSPGGAPEQYF. The CDR3 DNA reads TGTGCCAGCTCACCCGGGGGGGCCCCCGAGCAGTACTTC.

This rearrangement joins TRBV20-1 to TRBJ2-7, with 9 nucleotides matching TRBD1. Trimming removed 4 bases from V and 2 bases from J; junction bases left unmatched: 18. Germline CDR1 is DFQATT and CDR2 is SNEGSKA (reference sequence). This CDR3 has 18 residues. The CDR3 reads CSAKSSGTGSLGAYEQYF. The CDR3 region has the DNA TGCAGTGCTAAATCTTCCGGGACAGGGTCCCTCGGGGCCTACGAGCAGTACTTC.

A note on this clonotype: The junction does not match germline at one end; this may be a read error. The rearrangement uses TRBV4-1 and TRBJ2-6; a possible D gene is TRBD1 (5 bases). There are 16 residues in the CDR3. Germline loops: CDR1 MGHRA, CDR2 YSYEKL. The CDR3 here is CASTIFGLSGANVRTF. CDR3 coding DNA: TGCGCCAGCACTATCTTTGGGCTTTCTGGGGCCAACGTCCGGACTTTC.

In its sample, this clonotype was seen a few times. The chain recombines TRBV10-3 with TRBJ1-2; weak D call: TRBD1 (5 bases). The CDR3 has 14 amino acids. V was shortened by 10 bases and J by 8 bases, with 23 bases between the two germline ends. The germline CDR1 and CDR2 sequences are ENHRY and SYGVKD. CDR3: CANRDSVGAGGYTF. In nucleotides, the CDR3 is TGTGCCAACCGGGACTCCGTAGGCGCTGGGGGCTACACCTTC.

This chain links TRBV2 with TRBJ1-6; D is possibly TRBD1 (5 bases). The CDR3 extends over 15 amino acids. Germline V lookup: CDR1 SNHLY, CDR2 FYNNEI. Deletions cut 3 bases from V and 10 bases from J, with 16 bases between. DNA of the CDR3: TGTGCCAGCAGTGAGAGTACAGGACTTGAGTCACCCCTCCACTTT. Protein sequence: CASSESTGLESPLHF.

CDR3 protein: CSANRGNYGYTF. DNA of the CDR3: TGCAGCGCTAATCGGGGTAACTATGGCTACACCTTC. This chain connects TRBV29-1 to TRBJ1-2; no clear D. The CDR3 runs 12 residues. The V gene lost 7 bases and the J gene lost 1 base, with 10 bases spanning the gap. The germline V gene has CDR1 SQVTM and CDR2 ANQGSEA.

To note about this clonotype: With a much larger clone just one base away, this may be a read error. V usage is TRBV2 and J usage is TRBJ1-5, with D possibly being TRBD1 (5 bases). The CDR3 consists of 15 residues. The germline V gene encodes CDR1 SNHLY and CDR2 FYNNEI. V was shortened by 8 bases and J by 0 bases, with 14 bases between the two germline ends. The CDR3 reads CASRPQGRSNQPQHF. CDR3 bases: TGTGCCAGCCGTCCGCAGGGACGTAGCAATCAGCCCCAGCATTTT.

This clonotype has at least ten counts. In DNA, the CDR3 is TGCAGTGCTAGAGAGGCCCGGAGTGTCGGAGGCTACACCTTC. Translation gives CSAREARSVGGYTF. The chain couples TRBV20-1 to TRBJ1-2; D unresolved. This CDR3 has 14 amino acids. Trimming shortened V by 0 bases and J by 8 bases, and 16 bases separated the two germline ends. Looked up from germline, CDR1 is DFQATT and CDR2 is SNEGSKA (reference sequence).

The table lists this clonotype with a few counts. This sequence joins TRBV7-2 and TRBJ2-7; D could derive from TRBD1 or TRBD2 (6 bases each). This CDR3 comprises 16 residues. V lost 2 bases, J lost 2 bases, and 16 bases lay in between. Germline CDR1 SGHTA, CDR2 FQGNSA. CDR3 region: CASSLNLWGAPYEQYF. CDR3 nucleotides: TGTGCCAGCAGCTTAAATCTGTGGGGGGCCCCCTACGAGCAGTACTTC.

The chain is built from TRBV7-3 and TRBJ2-2, with 7 bases identical to TRBD1. Germline CDR1 and CDR2: SGHTA and FQGTGA. CDR3 size: 14 residues. V was clipped by 7 bases and J by 4 bases; unmatched bases: 6. The CDR3 nucleotides are TGTGCCAGCAAGGCTCCAGGGGGCACCGGGGAGCTGTTTTTT. Protein: CASKAPGGTGELFF.

The V gene is TRBV28, the J gene TRBJ1-2, with 7 bases identical to TRBD1. The CDR3 loop spans 15 amino acids. Germline V gives CDR1 MDHEN, CDR2 SYDVKM. V was pared by 3 bases and J by 6 bases, with 10 bases of the junction left unmatched. The CDR3 nucleotides read TGTGCCAGCAGTTTTTCGAGACAGGGCTCCCATGGCTACACCTTC. Its translation: CASSFSRQGSHGYTF.

The chain uses TRBV6-1 and TRBJ2-5; 8 bases line up with TRBD1. This CDR3 has 13 residues. The V gene end was trimmed by 9 bases and the J gene end by 2 bases; junction bases not matched to a gene: 5. CDR1 is MNHNS and CDR2 is SASEGT in the germline V gene. The CDR3 region is CARGRTGQETQYF. The CDR3 DNA reads TGTGCCAGGGGTCGGACAGGGCAAGAGACCCAGTACTTC.

This chain's CDR3 is CASSLTGQGAKGYTF. The CDR3 nucleotides read TGTGCCAGCAGCTTAACGGGGCAGGGGGCGAAAGGCTACACCTTC. This sequence joins TRBV11-2 and TRBJ1-2, with TRBD1 matching 8 bases. In germline, CDR1 is SGHAT, CDR2 FQNNGV. V gave up 2 bases and J gave up 8 bases; unmatched junction bases: 10. The CDR3 is made up of 15 amino acids. The variable domain in full, with the rest retrieved from reference TRBV11-2 and TRBJ1-2, is EAGVAQSPRYKIIEKRQSVAFWCNPISGHATLYWYQQILGQGPKLLIQFQNNGVVDDSQLPKDRFSAERLKGVDSTLKIQPAKLEDSAVYLCASSLTGQGAKGYTFGSGTRLTVV.

The gene calls are TRBV20-1 and TRBJ2-7; D is possibly TRBD1 or TRBD2 (6 bases each). The CDR3 has 13 residues. CDR1 and CDR2 from the germline V gene are DFQATT and SNEGSKA (reference sequence). V was shortened by 4 bases and J by 1 base, with 11 bases between the two germline ends. The CDR3, as DNA: TGCAGTGCTAAAAGGGGGGCGTCCTACGAGCAGTACTTC. This translates into CSAKRGASYEQYF.

This clonotype was detected ten times or more. The rearrangement links TRBV6-5 to TRBJ2-1; D call uncertain. Trimming shortened V by 6 bases and J by 6 bases, and 18 bases separated the two germline ends. The CDR3 is 15 residues long. Germline V gene sequence: CDR1 MNHEY, CDR2 SVGAGI. The CDR3 sequence is CASSLDSGRSNEQFF. In nucleotides, the CDR3 is TGTGCCAGCAGCCTAGATTCGGGCAGGAGCAATGAGCAGTTCTTC.

This clonotype appeared many times. At one end the junction does not follow the germline gene, possibly because of a read error. The CDR3, as DNA: TGTGCCAGCAGTGTAGCCGTAGCGGGGGGGCAAGAGACCCAGTACTTC. Protein sequence: CASSVAVAGGQETQYF. The chain couples TRBV9 to TRBJ2-5, with 11 bases aligning to TRBD2. The germline V gene has CDR1 SGDLS and CDR2 YYNGEE. CDR3 size: 16 residues.

On this clonotype: With a much larger clone just one base away, this may be a read error. The chain's CDR3 is CASRYSSNQPQHF. CDR3 DNA sequence: TGTGCCAGCAGGTACAGTAGCAATCAGCCCCAGCATTTT. The V and J genes are TRBV6-6 and TRBJ1-5; D unclear. CDR1 and CDR2 (germline): MNHNY, SVGAGI (reference sequence). CDR3 length: 13 residues. Trimming removed 6 bases at V and 0 bases at J, with 6 bases between.

The chain carries TRBV7-2 and TRBJ2-6; the D gene is possibly TRBD2 (6 bases). Trimming shortened V by 8 bases and J by 0 bases, and 14 bases separated the two germline ends. This CDR3 is built from 16 residues. Germline-derived CDR1 and CDR2 are SGHTA and FQGNSA. This chain's CDR3 is CASGSGVYSGANVLTF. CDR3 coding DNA: TGTGCCAGCGGATCGGGAGTATACTCTGGGGCCAACGTCCTGACTTTC.

The sample holds a few counts of this clonotype. The germline gene is not matched at one end of the junction; a read error may be the cause. V usage is TRBV11-2 and J usage is TRBJ1-5; D perhaps matches TRBD1 (5 bases). The CDR3 covers 14 residues. CDR1 is SGHAT, CDR2 FQNNGV, per germline. CDR3 nucleotides: TGTGCCAGCAGCTTACAGGGTATAGATCAACCCCAGCATTTT. Its translation is CASSLQGIDQPQHF.

This clonotype was observed many times. The chain links TRBV5-5 to TRBJ2-5, with 9 positions matching TRBD2. From germline, CDR1 is SGHKS and CDR2 YYEKEE (reference sequence). The junction had 12 bases not matched to a gene; V was cut back by 4 bases and J by 5 bases. This CDR3 has 16 residues. This chain's CDR3 is CASSRLAGGRGETQYF. The CDR3 DNA follows: TGTGCCAGCAGCCGCCTTGCGGGGGGGCGAGGGGAGACCCAGTACTTC.